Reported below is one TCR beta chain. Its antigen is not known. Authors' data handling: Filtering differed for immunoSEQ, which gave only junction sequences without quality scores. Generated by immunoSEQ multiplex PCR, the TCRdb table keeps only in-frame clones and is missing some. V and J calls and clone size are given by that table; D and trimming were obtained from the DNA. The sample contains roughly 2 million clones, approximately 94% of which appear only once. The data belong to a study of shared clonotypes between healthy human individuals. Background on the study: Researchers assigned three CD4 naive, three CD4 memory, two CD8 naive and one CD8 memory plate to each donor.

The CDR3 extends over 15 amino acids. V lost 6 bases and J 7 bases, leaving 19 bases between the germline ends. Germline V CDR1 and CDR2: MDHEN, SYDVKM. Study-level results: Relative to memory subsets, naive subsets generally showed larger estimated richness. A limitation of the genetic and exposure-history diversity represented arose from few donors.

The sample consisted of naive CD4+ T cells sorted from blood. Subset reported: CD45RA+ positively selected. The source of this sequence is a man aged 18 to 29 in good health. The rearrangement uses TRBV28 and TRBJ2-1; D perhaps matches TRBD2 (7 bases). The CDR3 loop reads CASSLGGREGNEQFF. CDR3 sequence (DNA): TGTGCCAGCAGCCTCGGGGGCAGGGAGGGTAATGAGCAGTTCTTC.